This record concerns one TCR beta chain sequence. What it recognizes is unknown. This sample was taken from a study of cytomegalovirus exposure and HLA in healthy donors. Study outcomes and limitations: In an earlier analysis, most TCR beta V segments were productive about 87% or about 30% of the time. Altogether, 170 or so TCR beta chains were recorded as cytomegalovirus-associated.

The length of the CDR3 is 15 residues. The junction had 6 bases not matched to a gene; V was cut back by 3 bases and J by 7 bases. CDR1 is SGDLS, CDR2 YYNGEE, per germline. PCR involved 60 Vbeta and 13 Jbeta primers. Clones were sequenced by immunoSEQ multiplex PCR, and TCRdb holds only the in-frame ones, with some missing. The table lists over 150,000 clones, roughly 80% of them singletons. The sequenced sample was PBMCs. The V and J genes are TRBV9 and TRBJ2-2; TRBD1 agrees at 10 bases. The receptor comes from a woman aged 40 to 55 in good health and CMV-seronegative. In DNA form, the CDR3 reads TGTGCCAGCAGCGAACAGACAGGGGGCTTCGGGGAGCTGTTTTTT. Its translation is CASSEQTGGFGELFF.